The 13 T cell receptor beta chains below come from one sample, sequenced in a study of cytomegalovirus exposure and HLA in healthy donors. Primers included in the PCR were 60 Vbeta and 13 Jbeta primers. TCRdb's table, derived via immunoSEQ multiplex PCR, lists solely in-frame clones and lacks some. Altogether more than 150,000 clones are present, more than 70% being singletons, with the ten largest covering 0.35% to 0.4%. The sequenced sample was PBMCs. Source of these receptors: a boy aged 2 to 10 in good health and CMV-seronegative.

This clone has a single count. This rearrangement joins TRBV4-2 to TRBJ2-3; D is ambiguous. The germline V gene has CDR1 LGHNA and CDR2 YNFKEQ. Trimming took 1 base from V and 4 from J, leaving 9 bases between them. CDR3 length: 14 residues. The CDR3 sequence is CASSQGEEADTQYF. The CDR3 nucleotides are TGTGCCAGCAGCCAAGGAGAAGAGGCAGATACGCAGTATTTT.

This clone was recorded only once. This sequence joins TRBV10-1 and TRBJ2-3, with 7 bases that match TRBD1. Germline CDR1 is WNHNN and CDR2 is SYGVQD (reference sequence). The V and J ends lost 5 bases and 12 bases, in that order; junction bases with no gene match: 5. The CDR3 totals 11 residues. CDR3 bases: TGCGCCAGCAGTTTTACAGGGGTTCAGTATTTT. This gives the protein CASSFTGVQYF.

The genes are TRBV5-1 and TRBJ1-3; D ambiguous. V was trimmed by 0 bases and J by 3 bases, leaving 10 bases between them. CDR1 and CDR2 (germline): SGHRS, YFSETQ. The CDR3 runs to 15 residues. The CDR3 DNA sequence: TGCGCCAGCAGCTTGGAGGCAGGTGGTGGAAACACCATATATTTT. Protein sequence: CASSLEAGGGNTIYF.

This chain uses TRBV2 with TRBJ1-6, with D possibly TRBD1 on 6 matching bases. Between the trimmed V and J ends, which lost 11 bases and 7 bases, there was a span of 21 bases. There are 15 residues in the CDR3. Germline V gene lookup returns CDR1 SNHLY and CDR2 FYNNEI. The CDR3 DNA reads as TGTGCCCGAGGGGGGGCCTCCGAAGGGAATTCACCCCTCCACTTT. This gives the protein CARGGASEGNSPLHF.

This chain uses TRBV6-1 with TRBJ2-3; 8 bases match TRBD2. The CDR3 has 17 residues. Trimming took 2 bases from V and 4 from J; bases not matched to a gene: 11. The germline V gene encodes CDR1 MNHNS and CDR2 SASEGT. CDR3 loop: CASSELVAGAGADTQYF. CDR3 DNA sequence: TGTGCCAGCAGTGAACTTGTTGCGGGAGCGGGAGCAGATACGCAGTATTTT.

This clone was recorded only once. The chain recombines TRBV6-1 with TRBJ1-4, with D possibly matching TRBD1 (5 bases). V was cut by 4 bases and J by 7 bases, with 13 bases left in between. The germline CDR1 and CDR2 sequences are MNHNS and SASEGT. The CDR3 length is 14 residues. The CDR3 protein is CASSGNRIGEKLFF. The CDR3 DNA sequence: TGTGCCAGCAGTGGGAACAGGATTGGTGAAAAACTGTTTTTT.

The V and J genes are TRBV7-9 and TRBJ2-3, with D possibly matching TRBD2 (6 bases). This CDR3 region has 13 residues. Germline-derived CDR1 and CDR2 are SEHNR and FQNEAQ (reference sequence). The V end lost 4 bases, the J end lost 6 bases, and 11 bases lay between the germline ends. CDR3 protein: CASSSGLGDTQYF. In DNA, the CDR3 is TGTGCCAGCAGCTCGGGACTTGGGGATACGCAGTATTTT.

CDR3 residues: CASSFGGTGTFNEKLFF. CDR3 bases: TGTGCCAGTAGTTTCGGGGGGACAGGAACGTTTAATGAAAAACTGTTTTTT. V usage is TRBV19 and J usage is TRBJ1-4; 8 nucleotides agree with TRBD1. Germline values: CDR1 LNHDA, CDR2 SQIVND (reference sequence). The V gene end was trimmed by 5 bases and the J gene end by 4 bases; junction bases not matched to a gene: 12. The CDR3 spans 17 residues.

The V call is TRBV6-1, the J call TRBJ1-2; D not resolved. CDR3 size: 14 residues. From germline, CDR1 is MNHNS and CDR2 SASEGT. The germline V and J ends were trimmed by 5 bases and 2 bases, with 12 bases remaining between them. CDR3 sequence reads: CASSPPVGNYGYTF. CDR3 bases: TGTGCCAGCAGTCCGCCAGTGGGCAACTATGGCTACACCTTC.

This chain uses TRBV2 with TRBJ2-7; 11 nucleotides agree with TRBD1. CDR3 length equals 12 residues. Trimming took 11 bases from V and 7 from J; bases not matched to a gene: 7. Germline CDR1 SNHLY, CDR2 FYNNEI. The DNA for the CDR3 is TGTGCCGGGGACAGGGGGATGGGAGAGCAGTACTTC. Translation: CAGDRGMGEQYF.

The genes are TRBV5-4 and TRBJ2-4; 10 positions agree with TRBD1. V shed 4 bases, J shed 8 bases, and the junction held 6 bases outside the gene matches. Germline lookup yields CDR1 SGHNT and CDR2 YYREEE (reference sequence). The CDR3 covers 14 residues. CDR3 sequence reads: CASSGRQGADIQYF. The CDR3 DNA sequence: TGTGCCAGCAGCGGGAGACAGGGGGCGGACATTCAGTACTTC.

The chain employs TRBV20-1 and TRBJ1-2, with D uncertain. V was shortened by 3 bases and J by 8 bases, with 10 bases between the two germline ends. CDR1 and CDR2 from the germline V gene are DFQATT and SNEGSKA (reference sequence). The CDR3 has 11 residues. CDR3: CSARPFRGYTF. DNA of the CDR3: TGCAGTGCTAGGCCATTCCGGGGCTACACCTTC.

The J gene is TRBJ2-7, the V gene TRBV7-9; maybe TRBD1 (6 bases). Trimming left V 4 bases short and J 2 bases short, with 12 bases between. The length of the CDR3 is 14 residues. Germline V gene data show CDR1 as SEHNR and CDR2 as FQNEAQ (reference sequence). CDR3 DNA sequence: TGTGCCAGCAGCTCCCCGGACAGACCCTACGAGCAGTACTTC. Translating gives CASSSPDRPYEQYF.